These T cell receptor beta chains were read from a single sample in a study of spatial heterogeneity in lung cancer. TCRdb called the 5' RACE reads again in MiXCR, with one record for every CDR3 protein. This table holds around 40,000 distinct CDR3 sequences, less than 6% found once. Specimen: PBMCs, collected at surgery. These receptors were collected from a male donor with early-stage non-small cell lung cancer. CDR3s include the opening cysteine and the closing phenylalanine or tryptophan. The D gene is left open where the match is weak. The size field is filled for only some rows; it gives once, few, many or a size class.

D | size | J | V | DNA | CDR3
NA | many | TRBJ1-2 | TRBV12-3/TRBV12-4 | TGTGCCAGCAGTTTCCCAGGGTGGGTTGGCTACACCTTC | CASSFPGWVGYTF
NA | few | TRBJ1-5 | TRBV24-1 | TGTGCCACCAGTTCTCCAGGGGTCAATCAGCCCCAGCATTTT | CATSSPGVNQPQHF
NA | many | TRBJ2-1 | TRBV24-1 | TGTGCCACCAGTGACCTTAGCAGGAATGAGCAGTTCTTC | CATSDLSRNEQFF
NA | many | TRBJ2-5 | TRBV3-1 | TGTGCCAGCAGCCAATGGGATGGGAAGACCCAAGAGACCCAGTACTTC | CASSQWDGKTQETQYF
NA | NA | TRBJ1-5 | TRBV19 | TGTGCCAGTAGTATGGGACGGTCAGGGAGCAATCAGCCCCAGCATTTT | CASSMGRSGSNQPQHF
NA | many | TRBJ2-7 | TRBV25-1 | TGTGCCAGCAGCGAGATACAGGGCTACGAGCAGTACTTC | CASSEIQGYEQYF
TRBD1 | many | TRBJ1-2 | TRBV9 | TGTGCCAGCAGTCTGACAGGGGGCTATGGCTACACCTTC | CASSLTGGYGYTF
TRBD2 | many | TRBJ2-3 | TRBV20-1 | TGCAGTGCTAGCGGTCAGCGGGGGACCACAGATACGCAGTATTTT | CSASGQRGTTDTQYF
NA | many | TRBJ1-2 | TRBV20-1 | TGCAGTGCTAGGGATCCTGACAGGCCCGACTATGGCTACACCTTC | CSARDPDRPDYGYTF
TRBD1 | many | TRBJ2-7 | TRBV12-3/TRBV12-4 | TGTGCCAGCAGTTTCCCGGGACAGGGACCCTACGAGCAGTACTTC | CASSFPGQGPYEQYF
NA | few | TRBJ2-2 | TRBV24-1 | TGTGCCACCAGTAGGCCTAGTGACACCGGGGAGCTGTTTTTT | CATSRPSDTGELFF
NA | NA | TRBJ1-6 | TRBV3-1 | TGTGCCAGCAGCTCAGCCGTTGGGAGTAATTCACCCCTCCACTTT | CASSSAVGSNSPLHF
TRBD2 | NA | TRBJ2-3 | TRBV18 | TGTGCCAGCTCCGCCTGGGAGGGAACAGATACGCAGTATTTT | CASSAWEGTDTQYF
TRBD2 | many | TRBJ2-1 | TRBV6-5 | TGTGCCAGCAGTTACAGGTCTAGCGGGGTGGATGAGCAGTTCTTC | CASSYRSSGVDEQFF
NA | many | TRBJ1-1 | TRBV7-2 | TGTGCCAGCAACCCAGGGTCCATGAACACTGAAGCTTTCTTT | CASNPGSMNTEAFF
TRBD1 | many | TRBJ1-1 | TRBV11-2 | TGTGCCAGCAGCCTAGTATGGCAGGGGGCAGAAGCTTTCTTT | CASSLVWQGAEAFF
NA | NA | TRBJ2-3 | TRBV4-2 | TGTGCCAGCAGCCCCGAAGGGGTACTACGCCCAGATACGCAGTATTTT | CASSPEGVLRPDTQYF
NA | NA | TRBJ2-5 | TRBV7-2 | TGTGCCAGCAGCCCTGGGGACTGGATAAAAGAGACCCAGTACTTC | CASSPGDWIKETQYF
NA | few | TRBJ2-2 | TRBV7-8 | TGTGCCAGCAGTCACACGGGACTGGTTAGGAACACCGGGGAGCTGTTTTTT | CASSHTGLVRNTGELFF
TRBD1 | many | TRBJ2-3 | TRBV11-1 | TGTGCCAGCAGCGTGACAGGGATCGGCACAGATACGCAGTATTTT | CASSVTGIGTDTQYF
NA | many | TRBJ2-2 | TRBV24-1 | TGTGCCACCAGTGATACCCGGGCGAACACCGGGGAGCTGTTTTTT | CATSDTRANTGELFF
NA | many | TRBJ2-7 | TRBV20-1 | TGCAGTGCTAGAGATCCTTGGCACGAGCAGTACTTC | CSARDPWHEQYF
TRBD1 | many | TRBJ2-7 | TRBV20-1 | TGCAGTGCTAGACCCGGACAGGGAACCTACGAGCAGTACTTC | CSARPGQGTYEQYF
NA | many | TRBJ1-5 | TRBV5-1 | TGCGCCAGCAGCCCCGGGACCGAAAGCAATCAGCCCCAGCATTTT | CASSPGTESNQPQHF
NA | NA | TRBJ1-2 | TRBV30 | TGTGCCTGGAGAGGCCTCTCGGGCTATGGCTACACCTTC | CAWRGLSGYGYTF
TRBD2 | NA | TRBJ2-1 | TRBV7-9 | TGTGCCAGCAGCGTTAGCGGGGGGGCGTGGAATGAGCAGTTCTTC | CASSVSGGAWNEQFF
TRBD2 | NA | TRBJ2-1 | TRBV4-1 | TGCGCCAGCAGCCATCCCCCAAGGCGGGGGGACAATGAGCAGTTCTTC | CASSHPPRRGDNEQFF
NA | many | TRBJ1-3 | TRBV27 | TGTGCCAGCAGTTTAAGAGGGACTGGAAACACCATATATTTT | CASSLRGTGNTIYF
NA | many | TRBJ2-7 | TRBV7-8 | TGTGCCAGCAGCTTCGAGCGAGGGGCCACCTTCTACGACGAGCAGTACTTC | CASSFERGATFYDEQYF
NA | few | TRBJ1-5 | TRBV27 | TGTGCCAGCACCCCTGAGCCTAGCAATCAGCCCCAGCATTTT | CASTPEPSNQPQHF
NA | many | TRBJ1-2 | TRBV7-2 | TGTGCCAGCAGCTTAGTTGGATCAGGGAGGGATGGCTACACCTTC | CASSLVGSGRDGYTF
TRBD1 | many | TRBJ2-7 | TRBV28 | TGTGCCAGCAGTTTAATTTCAGGGGGTGACGAGCAGTACTTC | CASSLISGGDEQYF
TRBD1 | medium-sized | TRBJ1-3 | TRBV29-1 | TGCAGCGTTCTCTTTGGACAGGGGGGAAACACCATATATTTT | CSVLFGQGGNTIYF
TRBD1 | many | TRBJ1-2 | TRBV9 | TGTGCCAGCAGCGTAGCTGGATCCCCGGGACAGGGGGCTCTTGGCTACACCTTC | CASSVAGSPGQGALGYTF
NA | NA | TRBJ2-5 | TRBV4-2 | TGTGCCAGCAGCCAAGAGGTAGTCGGGGACACAGAAGAGACCCAGTACTTC | CASSQEVVGDTEETQYF
NA | NA | TRBJ2-3 | TRBV6-5 | TGTGCCAGCAGTTACTCGATGGGGGGTAACTCTAGAGATACGCAGTATTTT | CASSYSMGGNSRDTQYF
NA | many | TRBJ2-5 | TRBV11-2 | TGTGCCAGCAGCTCAGGGTATGAGACCCAGTACTTC | CASSSGYETQYF
TRBD1 | many | TRBJ2-4 | TRBV7-2 | TGTGCCAGCAGCACGGGACAGACAATAGCCAAAAACATTCAGTACTTC | CASSTGQTIAKNIQYF
TRBD2 | many | TRBJ2-3 | TRBV18 | TGTGCCAGCTCACCACTCCAGCGGGGGAGCACAGATACGCAGTATTTT | CASSPLQRGSTDTQYF
NA | few | TRBJ2-6 | TRBV18 | TGTGCCAGCTCGGGCCAGGGTCTGGGGGCCAACGTCCTGACTTTC | CASSGQGLGANVLTF
NA | NA | TRBJ2-1 | TRBV27 | TGTGCCAGCAGTTTATCAACCGCGGGGGCCACCTACAATGAGCAGTTCTTC | CASSLSTAGATYNEQFF
NA | few | TRBJ2-1 | TRBV7-8 | TGTGCCAGCCGCCCCAGGACAGAGTACAATGAGCAGTTCTTC | CASRPRTEYNEQFF
NA | medium-sized | TRBJ2-6 | TRBV6-1 | TGTGCCAGCAGTGAAGTTGCAGGCTCTGGGGCCAACGTCCTGACTTTC | CASSEVAGSGANVLTF
NA | NA | TRBJ2-2 | TRBV7-2 | TGTGCCAGCAGTCTGCCAGGGCCGAACACCGGGGAGCTGTTTTTT | CASSLPGPNTGELFF
NA | many | TRBJ2-7 | TRBV5-1 | TGCGCCAGCAGCAGTAACAGGGAATTTGACGAGCAGTACTTC | CASSSNREFDEQYF
TRBD2 | many | TRBJ2-7 | TRBV7-9 | TGTGCCAGCAGCTTGCTCCCTGGGACTAGCCAGACCTACGAGCAGTACTTC | CASSLLPGTSQTYEQYF
NA | many | TRBJ1-5 | TRBV28 | TGTGCCAGCAGGATAAAGGGCGTCGGGCGCCTCAATCAGCCCCAGCATTTT | CASRIKGVGRLNQPQHF
NA | many | TRBJ1-3 | TRBV9 | TGTGCCAGCAGCACCAGCTGGTCCCCCGGAAACACCATATATTTT | CASSTSWSPGNTIYF
NA | many | TRBJ1-1 | TRBV5-5 | TGTGCCAGCAGCTCACAAACAATTTTGAACACTGAAGCTTTCTTT | CASSSQTILNTEAFF
NA | few | TRBJ2-7 | TRBV11-1 | TGTGCCAGCAGCTTGCATACAGAGAGCTCCTACGAGCAGTACTTC | CASSLHTESSYEQYF
TRBD2 | many | TRBJ2-3 | TRBV14 | TGTGCCAGCAGCCAAGAAAAGTCGTCTAGCGGGGGGCCAAGGGGCACAGATACGCAGTATTTT | CASSQEKSSSGGPRGTDTQYF
TRBD2 | NA | TRBJ2-5 | TRBV11-2 | TGTGCCAGCAGCTCTCTAGGGCGGGGGGCCCCAGAGACCCAGTACTTC | CASSSLGRGAPETQYF
NA | NA | TRBJ1-4 | TRBV9 | TGTGCCAGCAGCGTGGACAGAGCAACTAATGAAAAACTGTTTTTT | CASSVDRATNEKLFF
NA | few | TRBJ1-5 | TRBV5-1 | TGCGCCAGCAGCTTGGGAGCCGACAGGTCCGGGCCCCAGCATTTT | CASSLGADRSGPQHF
NA | many | TRBJ1-1 | TRBV29-1 | TGCAGCGTTGAGCCCCGTGCTCGGACTGAAGCTTTCTTT | CSVEPRARTEAFF
TRBD1 | many | TRBJ1-4 | TRBV9 | TGTGCCAGCAGCGTAGCGGGCAGGGGGGAAAAACTGTTTTTT | CASSVAGRGEKLFF
NA | few | TRBJ1-4 | TRBV5-1 | TGCGCCAGCAGCTCGGACTCGGGGAATGAAAAACTGTTTTTT | CASSSDSGNEKLFF
TRBD1 | many | TRBJ1-2 | TRBV5-1 | TGCGCCAGCAGCTCCAAATATGGACAGGGGGCGGACTATGGCTACACCTTC | CASSSKYGQGADYGYTF
NA | many | TRBJ2-2 | TRBV20-1 | TGCAGTGCTAGTCTCCCAGCCAACACCGGGGAGCTGTTTTTT | CSASLPANTGELFF